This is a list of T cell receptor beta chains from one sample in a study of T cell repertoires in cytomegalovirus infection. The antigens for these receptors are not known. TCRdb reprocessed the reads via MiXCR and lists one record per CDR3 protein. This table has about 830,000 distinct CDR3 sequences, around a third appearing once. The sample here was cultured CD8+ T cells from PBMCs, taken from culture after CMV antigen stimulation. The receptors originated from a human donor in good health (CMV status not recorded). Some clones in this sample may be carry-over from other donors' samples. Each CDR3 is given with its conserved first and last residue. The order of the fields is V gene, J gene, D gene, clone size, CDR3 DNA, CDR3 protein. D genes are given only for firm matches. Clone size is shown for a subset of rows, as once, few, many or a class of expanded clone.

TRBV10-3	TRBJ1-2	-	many	TGTGCCATCAGTGACCCCGTCACAAGGTCCGTTAACTATGGCTACACCTTC	CAISDPVTRSVNYGYTF
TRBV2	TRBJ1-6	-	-	TGTGCCAGCAGTGAAGATGGTTATAGTTCACCCCTCCTCTTT	CASSEDGYSSPLLF
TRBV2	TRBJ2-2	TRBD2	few	TGTGCCACCTTAGCGGGGGGCACCGGGGAGCTGTTTTTT	CATLAGGTGELFF
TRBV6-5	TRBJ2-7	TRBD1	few	TGTGCCAGCAGTTACCGTGACAGGGCGGATTCCTACGAGCAGTACTTC	CASSYRDRADSYEQYF
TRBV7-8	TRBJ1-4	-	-	TGTGCCAGCAGCTTCATGGGCAGCCCGAGTGATAATGAAAAACTGTTTTTT	CASSFMGSPSDNEKLFF
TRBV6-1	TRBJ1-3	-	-	TGTGCCAGCGAACAGGACAACTCTGGAAACACCATATATTTT	CASEQDNSGNTIYF
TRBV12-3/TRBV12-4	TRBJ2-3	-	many	TGTGCCAGCAGTTTAGTTAGTAGAGCAGATACGCAGTATTTT	CASSLVSRADTQYF
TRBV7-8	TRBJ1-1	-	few	TGTGCCAGCAAGTGGCCGGGGCATACTGAAGCTTTCTTT	CASKWPGHTEAFF
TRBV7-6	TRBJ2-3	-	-	TGTGCCAGCAGCGGGTTGATGGAGAACAAAGATACGCAGTATTTT	CASSGLMENKDTQYF
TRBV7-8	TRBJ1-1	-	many	TGTGCCAGCAGCTTAGAGGGAGGGTCTGCTGAAGCTTTCTTT	CASSLEGGSAEAFF
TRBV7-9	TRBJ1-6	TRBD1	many	TGTGCCAGCAGCACAGACGGGACAGGGGGTTCACCCCTCCACTTT	CASSTDGTGGSPLHF
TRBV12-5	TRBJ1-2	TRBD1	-	TGTGCTAGTGGATCGGGGACAGGAGCTAACTATGGCTACACCTTC	CASGSGTGANYGYTF
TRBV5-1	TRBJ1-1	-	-	TGCGCCAGCAGCGCCGGGACTGATTACACTGAAGCTTTCTTT	CASSAGTDYTEAFF
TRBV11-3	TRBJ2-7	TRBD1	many	TGTGCCAGCAGCCCGTGGGGACAGGGGCCGAACGAGCAGTACTTC	CASSPWGQGPNEQYF
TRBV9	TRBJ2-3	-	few	TGTGCCAGCACCACGGGGGATAGCACAGATACGCAGTATTTT	CASTTGDSTDTQYF
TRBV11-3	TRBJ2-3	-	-	TGTGCCAGCAGTGAAAGGGGAATGACAGATACGCAGTATTTT	CASSERGMTDTQYF
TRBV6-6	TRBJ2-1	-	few	TGTGCCAGCAGTTTCGTCCCTAAGGAATACAATGAGCAGTTCTTC	CASSFVPKEYNEQFF
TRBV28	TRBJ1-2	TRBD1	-	TGTGCCAGCAGTTCTAGGACAGGGGTCCACTATGGCTACACCTTC	CASSSRTGVHYGYTF
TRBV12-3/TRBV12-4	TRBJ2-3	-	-	TGTGCCAGCAGTTCTCTAGCGACATACACAGATACGCAGTATTTT	CASSSLATYTDTQYF
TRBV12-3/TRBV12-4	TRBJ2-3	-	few	TGTGCCAGCAGTTTCACTTTCGGAGAAGATACGCAGTATTTT	CASSFTFGEDTQYF
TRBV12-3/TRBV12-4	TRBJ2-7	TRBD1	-	TGTGCCAGCAAGGGACAGGGGTTCCACGAGCAGTACTTC	CASKGQGFHEQYF
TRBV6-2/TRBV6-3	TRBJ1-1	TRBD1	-	TGTGCCAGCACCGCGGGGACAGGACCAGAAGCTTTCTTT	CASTAGTGPEAFF
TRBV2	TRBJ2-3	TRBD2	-	TGTGCCAGCAGTCATACGACTAGCGGGGGAGATATGCAGTATTTT	CASSHTTSGGDMQYF
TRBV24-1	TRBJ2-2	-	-	TGTGCCACCGGATACACCGGGGAGCTGTTTTTT	CATGYTGELFF
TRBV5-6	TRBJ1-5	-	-	TGTGCCAGCAGCGAACAGGCCTATAGCAATCAGCCCCAGCATTTT	CASSEQAYSNQPQHF
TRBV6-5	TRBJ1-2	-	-	TGTGCCAGCAGTTACTCGATAACCCTCGATGTGGATGGCTACACCTTC	CASSYSITLDVDGYTF
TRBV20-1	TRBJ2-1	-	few	TGCAGTGCTAGAGATTATAGCGGCCCTGACAATGAGCAGTTCTTC	CSARDYSGPDNEQFF
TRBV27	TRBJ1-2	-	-	TGTGCCAGCAAACCCCAGAGATACTATGGCTACACCTTC	CASKPQRYYGYTF
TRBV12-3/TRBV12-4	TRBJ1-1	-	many	TGTGCCAGCAGTGAGGACCCGAACACTGAAGCTTTCTTT	CASSEDPNTEAFF
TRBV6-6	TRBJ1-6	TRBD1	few	TGTGCCAGCAGCTGGGACCCCGAGGGGGCGCTTAATTCACCCCTCCACTTT	CASSWDPEGALNSPLHF
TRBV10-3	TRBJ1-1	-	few	TGTGCCATCAGTGAGACAGGGTACACTGAAGCTTTCTTT	CAISETGYTEAFF
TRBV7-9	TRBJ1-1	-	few	TGTGCCAGCAGCTTAGCGGGGGGGCAGGTCAACACTGAAGCTTTCTTT	CASSLAGGQVNTEAFF
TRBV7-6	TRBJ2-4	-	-	TGTGCCAGCAGCCCTTTGGAGAGGTACATTCAGTACTTC	CASSPLERYIQYF
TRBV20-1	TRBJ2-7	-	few	TGCAGTGTCCCCCAGAAGGGTGCGAATCTCCACGAGCAGTACTTC	CSVPQKGANLHEQYF
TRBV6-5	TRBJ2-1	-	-	TGTGCCAGCAGTTTCGGGGAGGCGTACAATGAGCAGTTCTTC	CASSFGEAYNEQFF
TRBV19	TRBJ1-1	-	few	TGTGCCAGTAGTATAGCAGGCGACTCTACTGAAGCTTTCTTT	CASSIAGDSTEAFF
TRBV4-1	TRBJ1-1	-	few	TGCGCCAGCAACGAGAATACCATGAACACTGAAGCTTTCTTT	CASNENTMNTEAFF
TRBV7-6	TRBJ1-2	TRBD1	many	TGTGCCAGCAGCTTCGGTACAGGGGACTATGGCTACACCTTC	CASSFGTGDYGYTF